The present TCR beta chain was sequenced within a study (dated by TCRdb to 2021 to 2024). The research as a whole found: According to the authors, more investigation is needed, including longitudinal sampling and evaluation of a control group.

For TCR beta sequencing, genomic DNA was taken from unsorted PBMCs, and those PBMCs had been isolated from peripheral blood. V is clipped by 7 bases and J by 8 bases, and the sequence between their germline boundaries is 11 bases long. Via the germline V gene, CDR1 is SNHLY and CDR2 FYNNEI. The CDR3 runs 11 residues from the cysteine to the phenylalanine. Of the read, only the CDR3 DNA is kept; its 33 bases are in frame from base 1. Details on this clone: Its target antigen remains unknown. Base qualities were left out, and no much larger clone turns up one base away.

TCR beta chain repertoires were profiled by survey-level sequencing on the immunoSEQ platform. The paper's processing steps were these. Repertoire diversity was measured with the inverse Simpson index, and CDR3 amino acid length spectratypes and V-J pairing frequencies were compared. To annotate clonotypes specific to SARS-CoV-2, CMV, influenza A and EBV, TCR beta CDR3 sequences were compared against VDJdb. Sourced from immuneACCESS, this table was stored by TCRdb with only in-frame sequences that have V and J called. A share of the clones is absent; for the studies checked, an unresolved V gene accounts for under half, and the remainder has no known explanation. V, J and clone size reflect that table, while D and trimming were determined from the DNA. The sample table contains 45,000 to 55,000 clones; only one count was recorded for approximately 93% of them. The ten top clones hold approximately 12% of the sample.

The V gene is TRBV2 and the J gene is TRBJ1-2; possibly the D gene is TRBD1, per 6 matching bases. The clonotype comes from a man in his forties with rheumatoid arthritis. Sequencing input: PBMCs. The CDR3 in this case is CASTQQGGYTF. The DNA is TGTGCCAGCACTCAACAGGGAGGCTACACCTTC.